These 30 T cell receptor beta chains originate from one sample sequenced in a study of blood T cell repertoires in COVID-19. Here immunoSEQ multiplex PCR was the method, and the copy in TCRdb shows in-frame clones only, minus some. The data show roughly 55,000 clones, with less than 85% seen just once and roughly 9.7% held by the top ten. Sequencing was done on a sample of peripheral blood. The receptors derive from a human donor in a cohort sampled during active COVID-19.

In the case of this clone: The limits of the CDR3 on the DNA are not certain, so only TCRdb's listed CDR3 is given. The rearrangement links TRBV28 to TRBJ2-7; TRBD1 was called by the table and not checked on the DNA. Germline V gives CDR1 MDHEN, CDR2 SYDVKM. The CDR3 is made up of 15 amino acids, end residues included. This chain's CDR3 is CASSSSGRGETGQYF.

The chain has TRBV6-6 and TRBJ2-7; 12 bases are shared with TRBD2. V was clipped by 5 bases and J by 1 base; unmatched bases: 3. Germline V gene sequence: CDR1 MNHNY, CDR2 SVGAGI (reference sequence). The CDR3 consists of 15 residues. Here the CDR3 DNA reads TGTGCCAGCAGTAAACTAGCGGGAGGTTCCTACGAGCAGTACTTC. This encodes CASSKLAGGSYEQYF.

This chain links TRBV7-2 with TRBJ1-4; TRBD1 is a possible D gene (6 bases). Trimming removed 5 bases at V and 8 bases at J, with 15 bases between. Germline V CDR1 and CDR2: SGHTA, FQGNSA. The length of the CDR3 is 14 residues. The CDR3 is CASSPRGLGEKLFF. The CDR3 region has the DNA TGTGCCAGCAGCCCCAGGGGCCTGGGCGAAAAACTGTTTTTT.

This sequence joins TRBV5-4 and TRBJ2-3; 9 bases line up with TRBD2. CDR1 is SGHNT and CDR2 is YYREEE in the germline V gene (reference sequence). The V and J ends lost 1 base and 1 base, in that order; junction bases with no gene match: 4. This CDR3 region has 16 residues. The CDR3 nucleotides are TGTGCCAGCAGCTTGTTAGCGGGAGTGGGCACAGATACGCAGTATTTT. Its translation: CASSLLAGVGTDTQYF.

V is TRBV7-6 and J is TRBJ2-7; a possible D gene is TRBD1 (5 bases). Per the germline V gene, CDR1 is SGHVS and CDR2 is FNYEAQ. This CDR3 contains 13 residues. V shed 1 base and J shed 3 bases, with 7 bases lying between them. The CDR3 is CASSLGQYYEQYF. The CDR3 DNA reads TGTGCCAGCAGCTTAGGACAGTACTACGAGCAGTACTTC.

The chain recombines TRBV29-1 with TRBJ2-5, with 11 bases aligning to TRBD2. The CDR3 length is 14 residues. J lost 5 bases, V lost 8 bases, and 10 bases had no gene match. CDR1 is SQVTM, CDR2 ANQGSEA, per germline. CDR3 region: CSLPALAGGETQYF. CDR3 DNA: TGCAGCCTACCAGCCTTAGCGGGGGGGGAGACCCAGTACTTC.

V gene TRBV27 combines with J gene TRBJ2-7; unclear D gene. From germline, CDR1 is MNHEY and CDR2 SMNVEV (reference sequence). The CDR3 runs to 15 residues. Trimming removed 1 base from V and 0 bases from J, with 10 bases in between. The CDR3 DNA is TGTGCCAGCAGTTTATGGGCCAGTAGCTCCTACGAGCAGTACTTC. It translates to CASSLWASSSYEQYF.

The CDR3 region is CASTRDRHGYTF. In nucleotides, the CDR3 is TGTGCCAGTACTAGGGACAGACACGGCTACACCTTC. This chain links TRBV19 with TRBJ1-2; 7 positions agree with TRBD1. The CDR3 extends over 12 amino acids. Unmatched junction bases numbered 7, after V lost 7 bases and J lost 8 bases. From germline, CDR1 is LNHDA and CDR2 SQIVND (reference sequence).

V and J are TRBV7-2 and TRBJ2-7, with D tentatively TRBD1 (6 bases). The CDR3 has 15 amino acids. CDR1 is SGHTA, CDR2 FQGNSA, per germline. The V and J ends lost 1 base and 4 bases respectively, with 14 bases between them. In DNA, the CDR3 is TGTGCCAGCAGCTTAGGGTTGGGACAAGCTTACGAGCAGTACTTC. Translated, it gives CASSLGLGQAYEQYF.

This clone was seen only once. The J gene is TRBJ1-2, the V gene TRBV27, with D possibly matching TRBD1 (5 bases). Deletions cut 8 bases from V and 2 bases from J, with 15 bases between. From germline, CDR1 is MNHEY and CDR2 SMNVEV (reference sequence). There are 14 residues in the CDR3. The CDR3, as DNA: TGTGCCAGCGCCCCGGGGGAAGCGAACTATGGCTACACCTTC. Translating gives CASAPGEANYGYTF.

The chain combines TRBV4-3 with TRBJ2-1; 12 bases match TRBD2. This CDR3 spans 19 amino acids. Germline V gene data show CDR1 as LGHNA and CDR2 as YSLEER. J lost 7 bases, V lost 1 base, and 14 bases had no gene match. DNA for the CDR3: TGCGCCAGCAGCCAAGCACCAGGGGCGCTAGCGGGAGGGGGGAATGAGCAGTTCTTC. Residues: CASSQAPGALAGGGNEQFF.

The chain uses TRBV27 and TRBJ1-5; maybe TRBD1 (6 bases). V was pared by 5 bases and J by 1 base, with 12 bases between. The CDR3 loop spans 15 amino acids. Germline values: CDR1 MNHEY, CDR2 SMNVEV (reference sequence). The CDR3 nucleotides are TGTGCCAGCAGTCCACAGGGCCAAAGCAATCAGCCCCAGCATTTT. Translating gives CASSPQGQSNQPQHF.

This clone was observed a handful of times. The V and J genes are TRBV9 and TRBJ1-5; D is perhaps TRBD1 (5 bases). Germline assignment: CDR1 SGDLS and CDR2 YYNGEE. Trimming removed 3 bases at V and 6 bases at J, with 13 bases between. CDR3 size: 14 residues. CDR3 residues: CASSAGIFGQPQHF. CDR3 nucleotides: TGTGCCAGCAGCGCAGGGATTTTTGGTCAGCCCCAGCATTTT.

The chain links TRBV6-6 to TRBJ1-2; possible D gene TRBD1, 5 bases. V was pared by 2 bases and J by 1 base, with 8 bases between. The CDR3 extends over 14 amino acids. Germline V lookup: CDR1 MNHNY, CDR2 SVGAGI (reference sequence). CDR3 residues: CASSYLRDNYGYTF. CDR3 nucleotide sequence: TGTGCCAGCAGTTACCTCAGGGATAACTATGGCTACACCTTC.

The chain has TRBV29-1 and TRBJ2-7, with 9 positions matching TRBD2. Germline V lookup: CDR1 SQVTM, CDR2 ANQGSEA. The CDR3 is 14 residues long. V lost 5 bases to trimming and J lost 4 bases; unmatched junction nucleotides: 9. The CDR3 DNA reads TGCAGCGTTCTCCCGGCGGGAGGGCCGTACGAGCAGTACTTC. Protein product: CSVLPAGGPYEQYF.

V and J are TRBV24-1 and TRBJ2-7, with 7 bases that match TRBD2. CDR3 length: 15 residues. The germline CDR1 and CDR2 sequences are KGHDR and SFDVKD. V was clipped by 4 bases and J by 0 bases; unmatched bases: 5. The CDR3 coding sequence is TGTGCCACCAGTGACCCAAGCGGGACCTCCTACGAGCAGTACTTC. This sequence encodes CATSDPSGTSYEQYF.

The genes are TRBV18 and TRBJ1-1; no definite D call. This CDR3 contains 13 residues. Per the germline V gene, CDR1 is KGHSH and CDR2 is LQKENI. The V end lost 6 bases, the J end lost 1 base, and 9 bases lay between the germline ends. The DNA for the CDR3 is TGTGCCAGCTCCCCCCGGGAGAACACTGAAGCTTTCTTT. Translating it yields CASSPRENTEAFF.

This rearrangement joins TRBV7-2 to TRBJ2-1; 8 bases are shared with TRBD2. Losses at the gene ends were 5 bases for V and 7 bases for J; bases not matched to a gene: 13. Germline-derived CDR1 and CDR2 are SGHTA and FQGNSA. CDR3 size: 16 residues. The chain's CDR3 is CASSPGGAGTVNEQFF. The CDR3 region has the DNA TGTGCCAGCAGCCCGGGGGGGGCGGGCACAGTTAATGAGCAGTTCTTC.

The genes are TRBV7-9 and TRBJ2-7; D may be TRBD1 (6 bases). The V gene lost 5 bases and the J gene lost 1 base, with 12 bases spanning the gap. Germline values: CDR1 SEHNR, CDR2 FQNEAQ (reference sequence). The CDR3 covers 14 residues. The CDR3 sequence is CASSATGQSYEQYF. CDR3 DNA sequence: TGTGCCAGCAGCGCTACTGGACAGTCCTACGAGCAGTACTTC.

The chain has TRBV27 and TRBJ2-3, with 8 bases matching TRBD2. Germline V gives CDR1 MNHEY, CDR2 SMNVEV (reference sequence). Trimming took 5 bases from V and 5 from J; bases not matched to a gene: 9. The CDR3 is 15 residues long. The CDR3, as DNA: TGTGCCAGCAGTAGGTCTAGCGGGTCGGGAGATACGCAGTATTTT. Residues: CASSRSSGSGDTQYF.

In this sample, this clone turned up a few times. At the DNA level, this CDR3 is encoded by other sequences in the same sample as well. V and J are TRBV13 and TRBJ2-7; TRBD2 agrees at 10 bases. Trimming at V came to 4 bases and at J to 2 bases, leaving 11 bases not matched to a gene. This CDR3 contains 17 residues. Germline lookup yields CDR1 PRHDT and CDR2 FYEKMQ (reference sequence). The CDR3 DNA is TGTGCCAGCAGCTACCTCACTAGCGGGATCGCCCCCTACGAGCAGTACTTC. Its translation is CASSYLTSGIAPYEQYF.

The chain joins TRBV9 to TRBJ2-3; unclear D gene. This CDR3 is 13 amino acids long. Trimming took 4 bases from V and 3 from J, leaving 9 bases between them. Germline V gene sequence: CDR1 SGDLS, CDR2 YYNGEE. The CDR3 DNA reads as TGTGCCAGCAGCCTCACGAGTACAGATACGCAGTATTTT. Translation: CASSLTSTDTQYF.

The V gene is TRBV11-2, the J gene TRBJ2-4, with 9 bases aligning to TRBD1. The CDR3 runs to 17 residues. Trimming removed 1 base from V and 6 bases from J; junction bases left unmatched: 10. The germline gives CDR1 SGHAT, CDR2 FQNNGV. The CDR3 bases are TGTGCCAGCAGCTTAGGCCCTGGGACAGGGAGGGGAAACATTCAGTACTTC. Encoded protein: CASSLGPGTGRGNIQYF.

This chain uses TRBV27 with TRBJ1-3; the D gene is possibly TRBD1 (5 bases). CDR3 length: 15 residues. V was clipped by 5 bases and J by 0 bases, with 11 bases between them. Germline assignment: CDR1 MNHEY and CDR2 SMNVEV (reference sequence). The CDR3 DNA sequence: TGTGCCAGCAGTCTGACAGCCCGCTCTGGAAACACCATATATTTT. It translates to CASSLTARSGNTIYF.

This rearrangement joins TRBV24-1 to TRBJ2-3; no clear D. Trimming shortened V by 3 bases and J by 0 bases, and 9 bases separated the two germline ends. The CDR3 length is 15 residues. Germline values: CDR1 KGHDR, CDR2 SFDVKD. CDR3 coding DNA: TGTGCCACCAGTGATGGTTACGGTAGCACAGATACGCAGTATTTT. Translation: CATSDGYGSTDTQYF.

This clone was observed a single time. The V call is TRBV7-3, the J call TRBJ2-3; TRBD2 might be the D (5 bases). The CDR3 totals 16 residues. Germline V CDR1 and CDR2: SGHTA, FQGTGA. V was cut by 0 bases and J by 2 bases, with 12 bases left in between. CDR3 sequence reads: CASSLTGRLDTDTQYF. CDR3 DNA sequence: TGTGCCAGCAGCTTAACGGGGAGACTGGACACAGATACGCAGTATTTT. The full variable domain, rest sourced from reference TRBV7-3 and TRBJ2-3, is GAGVSQTPSNKVTEKGKYVELRCDPISGHTALYWYRQSLGQGPEFLIYFQGTGAADDSGLPNDRFFAVRPEGSVSTLKIQRTERGDSAVYLCASSLTGRLDTDTQYFGPGTRLTVL.

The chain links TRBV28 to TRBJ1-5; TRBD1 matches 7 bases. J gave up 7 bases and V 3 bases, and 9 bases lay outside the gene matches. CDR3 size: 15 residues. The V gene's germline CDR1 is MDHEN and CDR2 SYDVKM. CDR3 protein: CASSFRRQGGQPQHF. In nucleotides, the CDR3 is TGTGCCAGCAGTTTCCGACGACAGGGAGGCCAGCCCCAGCATTTT.

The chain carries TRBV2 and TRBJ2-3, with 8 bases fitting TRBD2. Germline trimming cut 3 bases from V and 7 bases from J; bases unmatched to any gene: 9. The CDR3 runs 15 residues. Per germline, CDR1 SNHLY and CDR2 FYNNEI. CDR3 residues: CASSEIRTSRNTQYF. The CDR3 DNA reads TGTGCCAGCAGTGAGATTCGGACTAGCAGGAATACGCAGTATTTT.

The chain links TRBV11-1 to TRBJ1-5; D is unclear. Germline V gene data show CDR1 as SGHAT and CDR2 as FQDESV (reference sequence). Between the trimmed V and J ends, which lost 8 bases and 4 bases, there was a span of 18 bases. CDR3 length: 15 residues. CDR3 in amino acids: CASDWVLRTNQPQHF. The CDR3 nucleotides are TGTGCCAGCGACTGGGTGCTCAGAACTAATCAGCCCCAGCATTTT. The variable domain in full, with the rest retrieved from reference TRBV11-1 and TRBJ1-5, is EAEVAQSPRYKITEKSQAVAFWCDPISGHATLYWYRQILGQGPELLVQFQDESVVDDSQLPKDRFSAERLKGVDSTLKIQPAELGDSAMYLCASDWVLRTNQPQHFGDGTRLSIL.

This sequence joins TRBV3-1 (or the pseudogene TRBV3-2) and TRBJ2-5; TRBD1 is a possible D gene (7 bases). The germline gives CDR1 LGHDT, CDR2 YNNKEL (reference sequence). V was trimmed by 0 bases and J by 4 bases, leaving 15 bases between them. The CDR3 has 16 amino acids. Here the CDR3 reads CASSQDRRQGGETQYF. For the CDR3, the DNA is TGTGCCAGCAGCCAAGATCGCCGACAGGGAGGAGAGACCCAGTACTTC.